These 13 T cell receptor beta chains originate from one sample sequenced in a study of PD-L1 blockade in urothelial cancer (dated by TCRdb to about 2017). The receptor library was made with the immunoSEQ multiplex PCR assay. TCRdb holds this immuneACCESS table with in-frame rearrangements only. Some clones are missing; in checked studies, unresolved V genes explain under half, and the rest has no known cause. Across this sample there are 40,000 to 55,000 clones, with roughly 86% seen only once. Jointly, the top ten make up 22% of the sample. The sample's time point, from its label and the paper: pretreatment peripheral blood. The sample consisted of PBMCs, taken around atezolizumab (anti-PD-L1) treatment. Every receptor here comes from a man aged 60 to 75 with urothelial cancer.

V gene TRBV27 combines with J gene TRBJ1-5, with 7 positions matching TRBD1. The CDR3 length is 16 residues. Germline loops: CDR1 MNHEY, CDR2 SMNVEV (reference sequence). V lost 3 bases and J lost 4; bases outside the gene matches: 9. CDR3 sequence reads: CASSFYRTGGNQPQHF. CDR3 sequence (DNA): TGTGCCAGCAGTTTTTACCGGACAGGCGGGAATCAGCCCCAGCATTTT.

The rearrangement links TRBV5-1 to TRBJ2-7, with TRBD2 identical over 9 bases. The germline V gene has CDR1 SGHRS and CDR2 YFSETQ. J lost 7 bases, V lost 0 bases, and 8 bases had no gene match. This CDR3 has 15 amino acids. CDR3 in amino acids: CASSLEGLAGSEQYF. CDR3 sequence (DNA): TGCGCCAGCAGCTTGGAAGGCCTAGCGGGAAGTGAGCAGTACTTC.

The J gene is TRBJ2-1, the V gene TRBV7-2, with D perhaps matching TRBD2 (5 bases). In germline, CDR1 is SGHTA, CDR2 FQGNSA. The CDR3 contains 18 residues. Deletions cut 5 bases from V and 0 bases from J, with 20 bases between. The CDR3 region is CASSPRAGLWTSYNEQFF. CDR3 in DNA: TGTGCCAGCAGCCCCCGGGCCGGACTCTGGACCTCCTACAATGAGCAGTTCTTC.

The J gene is TRBJ1-1, the V gene TRBV29-1; D might be TRBD1 (6 bases). From germline, CDR1 is SQVTM and CDR2 ANQGSEA. The length of the CDR3 is 14 residues. V shed 5 bases and J shed 5 bases, with 18 bases lying between them. The CDR3 loop is CSVLFSGQGTEAFF. DNA for the CDR3: TGCAGCGTTCTCTTCTCGGGGCAGGGGACTGAAGCTTTCTTT.

With regard to this clone: A much larger clonotype is one base distant, so this may be a read error. The V call is TRBV28, the J call TRBJ2-7; TRBD1 is a possible D gene (6 bases). Germline CDR1 reads MDHEN; CDR2 reads SYDVKM. This CDR3 comprises 13 residues. V dropped 6 bases and J dropped 1 base, with 10 bases sitting between them. The CDR3 DNA reads as TGTGCCAGCAGCCAGGACAGTTCCTACGAGCAGTACTTC. Its protein product is CASSQDSSYEQYF.

The chain carries TRBV5-6 and TRBJ2-7; D not resolved. This CDR3 spans 13 amino acids. V was cut by 1 base and J by 3 bases, with 8 bases left in between. Germline CDR1 and CDR2: SGHDT and YYEEEE. This CDR3 reads CASSLYSRYEQYF. As DNA, the CDR3 is TGTGCCAGCAGCTTGTACTCCCGCTACGAGCAGTACTTC.

The chain has TRBV4-2 and TRBJ2-7, with TRBD1 matching 7 bases. Germline V lookup: CDR1 LGHNA, CDR2 YNFKEQ. The J segment lost 2 bases and the V segment lost 1 base, leaving 5 bases of the junction unmatched. This CDR3 has 15 residues. The CDR3 protein is CASSQGQQGAYEQYF. The CDR3 DNA reads TGTGCCAGCAGCCAAGGGCAGCAGGGGGCCTACGAGCAGTACTTC.

The chain has TRBV18 and TRBJ2-1, with D possibly being TRBD2 (5 bases). The V end lost 5 bases, the J end lost 4 bases, and 21 bases lay between the germline ends. This CDR3 has 17 amino acids. Germline V gives CDR1 KGHSH, CDR2 LQKENI. The CDR3 bases are TGTGCCAGCTCAGCTGACTACCCAGCTACCTCATACAATGAGCAGTTCTTC. Amino acids: CASSADYPATSYNEQFF.

This rearrangement joins TRBV5-1 to TRBJ2-3, with D perhaps matching TRBD1 (5 bases). CDR3 length: 15 residues. Trimming pared 0 bases from V and 0 bases from J, leaving 8 bases between. In germline, CDR1 is SGHRS, CDR2 YFSETQ. Written as DNA, the CDR3 is TGCGCCAGCAGCTTGGTGGCAGGGAGCACAGATACGCAGTATTTT. Its translation: CASSLVAGSTDTQYF.

The J gene is TRBJ2-7, the V gene TRBV6-6; 7 bases line up with TRBD1. CDR1 MNHNY and CDR2 SVGAGI come from the germline V gene (reference sequence). V was clipped by 6 bases and J by 0 bases; unmatched bases: 2. The CDR3 has 13 amino acids. CDR3 coding DNA: TGTGCCAGCAGAACAGGGGTCTCCTACGAGCAGTACTTC. This gives the protein CASRTGVSYEQYF.

The V gene is TRBV30, the J gene TRBJ2-7; TRBD2 is a possible D gene (6 bases). CDR3 length equals 15 residues. Looked up from germline, CDR1 is GTSNPN and CDR2 is SVGIG (reference sequence). V was clipped by 1 base and J by 0 bases, with 13 bases between them. CDR3 DNA: TGTGCCTGGAGTGGGTTCGCGGGGAGCTCCTACGAGCAGTACTTC. Translated: CAWSGFAGSSYEQYF. Filled out from reference TRBV30 and TRBJ2-7, the complete variable domain reads SQTIHQWPATLVQPVGSPLSLECTVEGTSNPNLYWYRQAAGRGLQLLFYSVGIGQISSEVPQNLSASRPQDRQFILSSKKLLLSDSGFYLCAWSGFAGSSYEQYFGPGTRLTVT.

This chain links TRBV7-2 with TRBJ1-2, with 9 bases aligning to TRBD1. J gave up 6 bases and V 1 base, and 3 bases lay outside the gene matches. The CDR3 spans 14 residues. Germline-derived CDR1 and CDR2 are SGHTA and FQGNSA. CDR3 in amino acids: CASSLDRGRNGYTF. The CDR3 region has the DNA TGTGCCAGCAGCTTAGACAGGGGGCGAAATGGCTACACCTTC.

The chain uses TRBV2 and TRBJ2-5; 8 nucleotides match TRBD2. CDR1 and CDR2 from the germline V gene are SNHLY and FYNNEI. CDR3 length: 16 amino acids. V lost 2 bases to trimming and J lost 3 bases; unmatched junction nucleotides: 8. CDR3 sequence reads: CASSELTAGEEETQYF. In nucleotides, the CDR3 is TGTGCCAGCAGTGAACTTACAGCGGGGGAGGAAGAGACCCAGTACTTC.